This TCR beta chain was recorded in a study of cytotoxic CD8 clonotypes in ibrutinib-treated CLL. Study in general: Responses: 24 partial, 2 complete; after median around 70 months, around 14 stayed remitted, roughly 12 progressed. Once patients had received a median about twelve months of treatment, range 6 to 36, response samples were obtained. General observations from the study: Public clonotypes (which were uncommon) either contracted or remained stable on treatment.

Regarding this clone: No antigen is known for it.

The trim removed 7 bases at V and 4 bases at J, leaving 9 bases unmatched. CDR1 and CDR2 from the germline V gene are LNHDA and SQIVND (reference sequence). This CDR3 is 15 amino acids long. Sequenced by immunoSEQ multiplex PCR; TCRdb stores in-frame clones only, minus some. Among about 76,000 clones, around 84% were seen once, and the ten largest hold under 7%. The receptor comes from a human donor with chronic lymphocytic leukemia. This chain links TRBV19 with TRBJ2-1; TRBD1 matches 8 bases. Source: PBMCs, taken before ibrutinib treatment. The CDR3 bases are TGTGCCAGTAAGGCGACAGGGGTCTTATACAATGAGCAGTTCTTC. Protein product: CASKATGVLYNEQFF.